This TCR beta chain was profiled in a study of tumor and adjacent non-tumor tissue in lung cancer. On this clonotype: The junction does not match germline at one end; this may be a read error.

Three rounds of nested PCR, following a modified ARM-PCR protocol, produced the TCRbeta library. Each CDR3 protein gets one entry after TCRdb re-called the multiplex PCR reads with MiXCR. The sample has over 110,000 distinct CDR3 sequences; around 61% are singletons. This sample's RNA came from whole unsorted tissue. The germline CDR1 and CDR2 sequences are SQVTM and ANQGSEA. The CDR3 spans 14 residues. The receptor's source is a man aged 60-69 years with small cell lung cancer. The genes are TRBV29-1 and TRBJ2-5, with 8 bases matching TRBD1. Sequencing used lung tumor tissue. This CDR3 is CSVERRGRGGTQCF. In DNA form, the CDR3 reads TGCAGCGTTGAACGCAGGGGGCGCGGCGGGACCCAGTGCTTC. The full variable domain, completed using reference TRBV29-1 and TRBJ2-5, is SAVISQKPSRDICQRGTSLTIQCQVDSQVTMMFWYRQQPGQSLTLIATANQGSEATYESGFVIDKFPISRPNLTFSTLTVSNMSPEDSSIYLCSVERRGRGGTQCFGPGTRLLVL.